A single sample gave rise to the 23 T cell receptor beta chains below, sequenced in a study of memory CD4+ T cells and cytomegalovirus serostatus. Single viable CD3+CD4+CD8-CD45RO+ cells were sorted as the memory CD4+ T cells. Generated by immunoSEQ multiplex PCR, the TCRdb table keeps only in-frame clones and is missing some. The sample lists about 42,000 clones, roughly three quarters seen once, with 0.55% to 0.6% in the top ten. Input material: memory CD4+ T cells from blood. The receptors were sampled from an adult in good health and CMV-seronegative.

The genes are TRBV10-2 and TRBJ1-1; maybe TRBD1 (6 bases). From germline, CDR1 is WSHSY and CDR2 SAAADI. There are 14 residues in the CDR3. Between the trimmed V and J ends, which lost 6 bases and 4 bases, there was a span of 15 bases. CDR3 in DNA: TGCGCCAGCAGCCATAAGGGGGGGGGCACTGAAGCTTTCTTT. It encodes CASSHKGGGTEAFF.

The chain joins TRBV11-2 to TRBJ2-5; 8 bases fit TRBD1. Germline CDR1 and CDR2: SGHAT and FQNNGV. V dropped 5 bases and J dropped 4; count of bases not matched to a gene: 6. CDR3 length: 14 amino acids. The CDR3 is CASSSQGASETQYF. CDR3 DNA sequence: TGTGCCAGCAGCAGTCAGGGGGCCTCAGAGACCCAGTACTTC.

The gene calls are TRBV6-5 and TRBJ1-2; D uncertain. There are 12 residues in the CDR3. Trimming shortened V by 6 bases and J by 8 bases, and 13 bases separated the two germline ends. Germline V gene sequence: CDR1 MNHEY, CDR2 SVGAGI. The CDR3 here is CASREAGGGYTF. The CDR3 DNA reads as TGTGCCAGCAGGGAGGCGGGCGGGGGCTACACCTTC.

V gene TRBV5-1 combines with J gene TRBJ1-4; 7 bases match TRBD1. Germline loops: CDR1 SGHRS, CDR2 YFSETQ. Trimming at V came to 5 bases and at J to 6 bases, leaving 7 bases not matched to a gene. The CDR3 has 14 amino acids. This CDR3 is CASRRGLVDEKLFF. The CDR3 region has the DNA TGCGCCAGCAGGAGGGGGCTGGTTGATGAAAAACTGTTTTTT.

The rearrangement links TRBV10-1 to TRBJ2-7; either TRBD1 or TRBD2 may supply D (5 bases each). V was clipped by 6 bases and J by 6 bases, with 18 bases between them. The CDR3 is 14 residues long. The germline CDR1 and CDR2 sequences are WNHNN and SYGVQD (reference sequence). CDR3 residues: CASSPAQGVGEQYF. The CDR3, as DNA: TGCGCCAGCAGCCCCGCGCAGGGAGTGGGCGAGCAGTACTTC.

The V and J genes are TRBV14 and TRBJ2-7; D is unclear. Germline lookup yields CDR1 SGHDN and CDR2 FVKESK. The V end was cut by 1 base, the J end by 9 bases, with 10 bases between. The CDR3 contains 12 residues. CDR3 nucleotide sequence: TGTGCCAGCAGCCAAGGGTCGTGGATGCAGTACTTC. It codes for CASSQGSWMQYF.

The table lists this clone with a few counts. The chain employs TRBV5-1 and TRBJ2-5; 8 bases map to TRBD1. This CDR3 is built from 12 residues. Germline V gene sequence: CDR1 SGHRS, CDR2 YFSETQ. With 8 bases clipped from V and 5 bases from J, the junction kept 5 bases outside the gene matches. CDR3 in amino acids: CASAGGGETQYF. The CDR3 nucleotides read TGCGCCAGTGCAGGGGGCGGGGAGACCCAGTACTTC.

This clone was detected only a few times. The rearrangement uses TRBV5-1 and TRBJ1-2; 12 nucleotides align to TRBD1. CDR3 length: 14 residues. Germline V gene data show CDR1 as SGHRS and CDR2 as YFSETQ. V lost 1 base, J lost 8 bases, and 3 bases stayed unmatched. The CDR3, as DNA: TGCGCCAGCAGCTTGAGTGGGACAGGGGGCGGCTACACCTTC. This gives the protein CASSLSGTGGGYTF.

V gene TRBV5-1 combines with J gene TRBJ1-2, with 7 bases identical to TRBD1. Trimming cost V 5 bases and J 3 bases; bases outside gene matches: 13. The CDR3 sequence is 16 residues long. The V gene's germline CDR1 is SGHRS and CDR2 YFSETQ. The CDR3 sequence: CASSFGQAQWDYGYTF. The DNA of the CDR3 is TGCGCCAGCAGTTTCGGACAGGCCCAATGGGACTATGGCTACACCTTC.

This clone appeared a few times. The rearrangement links TRBV29-1 to TRBJ1-6, with D possibly being TRBD1 (5 bases). Germline CDR1 reads SQVTM; CDR2 reads ANQGSEA. CDR3 length equals 13 residues. Trimming took off 6 bases at V and 6 bases at J, with 12 bases between the two ends. The CDR3 reads CSVKTGPNSPLHF. The CDR3, as DNA: TGCAGCGTAAAGACGGGACCTAATTCACCCCTCCACTTT.

The gene calls are TRBV5-1 and TRBJ2-1, with 7 bases aligning to TRBD1. Per the germline V gene, CDR1 is SGHRS and CDR2 is YFSETQ. This CDR3 has 15 amino acids. V lost 0 bases and J lost 4; bases outside the gene matches: 4. The CDR3 spells CASSLEGQLYNEQFF. The CDR3 bases are TGCGCCAGCAGCTTGGAGGGACAGCTTTACAATGAGCAGTTCTTC.

The rearrangement uses TRBV19 and TRBJ1-5, with TRBD1 identical over 9 bases. Germline V CDR1 and CDR2: LNHDA, SQIVND (reference sequence). The J segment lost 9 bases and the V segment lost 3 bases, leaving 9 bases of the junction unmatched. The CDR3 is 15 amino acids. The CDR3 spells CASSIGTGIDLPQHF. The CDR3 region has the DNA TGTGCCAGTAGTATCGGGACAGGGATTGATCTGCCCCAGCATTTT.

The chain links TRBV5-6 to TRBJ1-1; the D is unclear. The CDR3 consists of 12 residues. V was pared by 4 bases and J by 7 bases, with 11 bases between. Germline V gives CDR1 SGHDT, CDR2 YYEEEE. The CDR3 is CASSRREGEAFF. In DNA, the CDR3 is TGTGCCAGCAGCCGTAGGGAGGGTGAAGCTTTCTTT. Full variable domain (rest looked up from reference TRBV5-6 and TRBJ1-1): DAGVTQSPTHLIKTRGQQVTLRCSPKSGHDTVSWYQQALGQGPQFIFQYYEEEERQRGNFPDRFSGHQFPNYSSELNVNALLLGDSALYLCASSRREGEAFFGQGTRLTVV.

This clone was observed a handful of times. The chain joins TRBV28 to TRBJ2-5; D uncertain. V lost 5 bases and J lost 3, with 4 bases in between. CDR3 length: 11 residues. The germline CDR1 and CDR2 sequences are MDHEN and SYDVKM. DNA for the CDR3: TGTGCCAGCAGTAACGAAGAGACCCAGTACTTC. Its translation: CASSNEETQYF.

The chain uses TRBV14 and TRBJ2-2; D is possibly TRBD1 (6 bases). CDR3 size: 17 residues. The germline gives CDR1 SGHDN, CDR2 FVKESK. Trimming pared 4 bases from V and 1 base from J, leaving 16 bases between. The CDR3 is CASSRRTGQKNTGELFF. The CDR3 DNA follows: TGTGCCAGCAGCCGAAGAACAGGACAGAAGAACACCGGGGAGCTGTTTTTT. Full variable domain (outside the CDR3, taken from reference TRBV14 and TRBJ2-2): EAGVTQFPSHSVIEKGQTVTLRCDPISGHDNLYWYRRVMGKEIKFLLHFVKESKQDESGMPNNRFLAERTGGTYSTLKVQPAELEDSGVYFCASSRRTGQKNTGELFFGEGSRLTVL.

This chain uses TRBV5-4 with TRBJ2-5; 7 bases map to TRBD2. V shed 6 bases and J 2 bases; nucleotides not matched to a gene: 10. Per the germline V gene, CDR1 is SGHNT and CDR2 is YYREEE (reference sequence). CDR3 length: 15 amino acids. For the CDR3, the DNA is TGTGCCAGCACCGACGGGGGAGCGGGGCAAGAGACCCAGTACTTC. Translating it yields CASTDGGAGQETQYF.

This clone was seen just once. The chain combines TRBV5-1 with TRBJ1-4; D is ambiguous. CDR1 is SGHRS, CDR2 YFSETQ, per germline. CDR3 length: 16 amino acids. Trimming removed 0 bases from V and 5 bases from J, with 14 bases in between. CDR3 in amino acids: CASSLEPVRANEKLFF. The CDR3, as DNA: TGCGCCAGCAGCTTGGAACCAGTTCGGGCGAATGAAAAACTGTTTTTT.

The J gene is TRBJ1-2, the V gene TRBV19; D gene unclear. Trimming removed 5 bases at V and 3 bases at J, with 16 bases between. The CDR3 consists of 15 residues. The germline CDR1 and CDR2 sequences are LNHDA and SQIVND (reference sequence). The CDR3 loop reads CASSPDRQAYYGYTF. CDR3 DNA sequence: TGTGCCAGTAGTCCGGACCGCCAGGCGTACTATGGCTACACCTTC. Full variable domain (rest looked up from reference TRBV19 and TRBJ1-2): DGGITQSPKYLFRKEGQNVTLSCEQNLNHDAMYWYRQDPGQGLRLIYYSQIVNDFQKGDIAEGYSVSREKKESFPLTVTSAQKNPTAFYLCASSPDRQAYYGYTFGSGTRLTVV.

The chain links TRBV29-1 to TRBJ1-2; D is unresolved. V was pared by 6 bases and J by 0 bases, with 11 bases between. The CDR3 has 13 amino acids. Germline CDR1 is SQVTM and CDR2 is ANQGSEA. CDR3 DNA sequence: TGCAGCGTGACGATGGGTTCTAACTATGGCTACACCTTC. As protein: CSVTMGSNYGYTF.

The rearrangement uses TRBV5-4 and TRBJ2-5, with D possibly matching TRBD2 (5 bases). Germline V lookup: CDR1 SGHNT, CDR2 YYREEE (reference sequence). The V end lost 0 bases, the J end lost 2 bases, and 8 bases lay between the germline ends. This CDR3 comprises 14 residues. CDR3 loop: CASSLAGVQETQYF. The CDR3 DNA is TGTGCCAGCAGCTTGGCCGGGGTTCAAGAGACCCAGTACTTC.

The chain joins TRBV27 to TRBJ1-3; possible D gene TRBD1, 5 bases. Between the trimmed V and J ends, which lost 6 bases and 2 bases, there was a span of 11 bases. Germline CDR1 MNHEY, CDR2 SMNVEV (reference sequence). The CDR3 consists of 14 residues. Written as DNA, the CDR3 is TGTGCCAGCAGGCAGGGAGGGACTGGAAACACCATATATTTT. This gives the protein CASRQGGTGNTIYF.

This chain links TRBV2 with TRBJ2-1, with 9 bases fitting TRBD2. The CDR3 loop spans 15 amino acids. CDR1 and CDR2 from the germline V gene are SNHLY and FYNNEI. After removal of 3 bases from V and 10 bases from J, the junction contained 10 bases not matched to a gene. CDR3: CASSDRASGVSEQFF. The CDR3 nucleotides read TGTGCCAGCAGTGATAGGGCTAGCGGGGTAAGCGAGCAGTTCTTC. Based on the CDR3 plus reference TRBV2 and TRBJ2-1, the full variable domain is EPEVTQTPSHQVTQMGQEVILRCVPISNHLYFYWYRQILGQKVEFLVSFYNNEISEKSEIFDDQFSVERPDGSNFTLKIRSTKLEDSAMYFCASSDRASGVSEQFFGPGTRLTVL.

The J gene is TRBJ1-1, the V gene TRBV5-1; TRBD1 might be the D (6 bases). There are 14 residues in the CDR3. V lost 2 bases, J lost 3 bases, and 11 bases lay in between. Germline CDR1 and CDR2: SGHRS and YFSETQ. CDR3 DNA sequence: TGCGCCAGCAGCTTACAGGGTTGGGACACTGAAGCTTTCTTT. Translation gives CASSLQGWDTEAFF.